The sequence of this T cell receptor (beta chain) was determined in a study of T-cell memory formation after mild COVID-19. Whole-study context: Clusters of TCRs were largely donor specific. General observations from the study: Clones shrinking between day 15 and 85 showed a balanced CD4/CD8 split, and those that grew later tilted toward CD4+.

5'RACE primed from the constant segment yielded TCR alpha and TCR beta cDNA libraries bearing sample barcodes and UMIs. TCRdb independently ran MiXCR on the 5' RACE reads; one entry per CDR3 protein. This table has hundreds of thousands of distinct CDR3 sequences, roughly 18% appearing once. The CDR3 runs to 17 residues. Germline values: CDR1 SGHNT, CDR2 YENEEA. The ends were cut back, 5 bases at V and 0 bases at J, with 16 bases in the middle. A note on this clonotype: As yet, its antigen is unknown.

This chain joins TRBV11-3 and TRBJ2-2; no definite D call. This clonotype was sampled from an adult woman who had mild COVID-19 (a few samples of this study predate the infection). Cell type and time point are not known. The specimen sequenced was PBMCs or a T cell subset sorted from them (not recorded which). DNA of the CDR3: TGTGCCAGCAGCAAAAAGCCCAGTCTGGCGAACACCGGGGAGCTGTTTTTT. Protein sequence: CASSKKPSLANTGELFF.